The 12 T cell receptor beta chains listed next were all sequenced from one sample in a study of T-cell memory formation after mild COVID-19. TCRdb analysed the 5' RACE reads with MiXCR anew, one entry per CDR3 protein. The sample records roughly 480,000 distinct CDR3 sequences, 25% being singletons. Material for sequencing was PBMCs or a T cell subset sorted from them (not recorded which). The receptors stem from an adult woman who had mild COVID-19 (a few samples of this study predate the infection). Cell type and time point are not known.

The V gene is TRBV2, the J gene TRBJ1-1; D not resolved. The V and J ends lost 7 bases and 1 base respectively, with 13 bases between them. This CDR3 region has 14 residues. The germline gives CDR1 SNHLY, CDR2 FYNNEI. The CDR3 nucleotides are TGTGCCAGCACCCGGGGAGGACCGAACACTGAAGCTTTCTTT. Amino acids: CASTRGGPNTEAFF.

Only a few counts were recorded for this clonotype. V usage is TRBV7-8 and J usage is TRBJ1-5; D ambiguous. The CDR3 is 12 amino acids. Trimming stripped 1 base from V and 6 bases from J, with 4 bases between. From germline, CDR1 is SGHVS and CDR2 FQNEAQ. The CDR3 is CASSLGPQPQHF. The CDR3 nucleotides read TGTGCCAGCAGCTTAGGGCCTCAGCCCCAGCATTTT.

This clonotype occurred many times. The chain is built from TRBV18 and TRBJ2-3; D gene ambiguous. The germline V gene has CDR1 KGHSH and CDR2 LQKENI. The CDR3 length is 14 residues. Trimming stripped 0 bases from V and 1 base from J, with 5 bases between. Written as DNA, the CDR3 is TGTGCCAGCTCACCACCGACTCGCACAGATACGCAGTATTTT. Translated, it gives CASSPPTRTDTQYF.

This clonotype occurred a few times. Written as DNA, the CDR3 is TGTGCCAGCACCGGCGGACCGAACACTGAAGCTTTCTTT. The encoded protein is CASTGGPNTEAFF. The gene calls are TRBV7-6 and TRBJ1-1; the D is unclear. Germline V CDR1 and CDR2: SGHVS, FNYEAQ. V was pared by 7 bases and J by 1 base, with 10 bases between. This CDR3 comprises 13 residues.

This clonotype was picked up a small number of times. This chain links TRBV9 with TRBJ1-2; D not resolved. CDR1 SGDLS and CDR2 YYNGEE come from the germline V gene. CDR3 size: 16 residues. V was pared by 4 bases and J by 4 bases, with 20 bases between. CDR3 amino acids: CASSIRTEAYGYGYTF. CDR3 coding DNA: TGTGCCAGCAGCATCCGCACAGAGGCCTATGGCTATGGCTACACCTTC.

The rearrangement links TRBV27 to TRBJ2-1, with 7 bases aligning to TRBD1. CDR3 length equals 15 residues. The trim removed 1 base at V and 2 bases at J, leaving 2 bases unmatched. CDR1 is MNHEY and CDR2 is SMNVEV in the germline V gene (reference sequence). The CDR3 DNA reads as TGTGCCAGCAGTTTATTGGGACAGCCCTACAATGAGCAGTTCTTC. Translating gives CASSLLGQPYNEQFF.

The genes are TRBV20-1 and TRBJ1-6, with D unresolved. The CDR3 extends over 16 amino acids. CDR1 DFQATT and CDR2 SNEGSKA come from the germline V gene (reference sequence). The ends were cut back, 3 bases at V and 8 bases at J, with 20 bases in the middle. The CDR3 region has the DNA TGCAGTGCTAGGGAAGTTATGGGTGATCCTTATTCACCCCTCCACTTT. Protein product: CSAREVMGDPYSPLHF.

The chain recombines TRBV20-1 with TRBJ1-6, with 9 bases matching TRBD1. The CDR3 runs 14 residues. The V gene's germline CDR1 is DFQATT and CDR2 SNEGSKA (reference sequence). Losses at the gene ends were 4 bases for V and 10 bases for J; bases not matched to a gene: 8. CDR3 bases: TGCAGTGCTACTCCGGGACAGGGTGGATCACCCCTCCACTTT. As protein: CSATPGQGGSPLHF.

This chain connects TRBV2 to TRBJ2-7; the D call may be TRBD1 or TRBD2 (6 bases each). With 7 bases removed from V and 4 bases from J, the gap between germline ends came to 14 bases. CDR3 length: 13 amino acids. Germline V CDR1 and CDR2: SNHLY, FYNNEI. The CDR3 region is CASMPGASYEQYF. Written as DNA, the CDR3 is TGTGCCAGCATGCCGGGGGCAAGTTACGAGCAGTACTTC.

In this sample, this clonotype turned up a few times. This chain connects TRBV5-1 to TRBJ1-1; D gene unclear. The germline CDR1 and CDR2 sequences are SGHRS and YFSETQ. This CDR3 has 14 amino acids. Trimming cost V 3 bases and J 1 base, with 10 bases left between them. The CDR3 nucleotides are TGCGCCAGCAGCTCCGCGACCGCGAACACTGAAGCTTTCTTT. Translation gives CASSSATANTEAFF.

In this sample, this clonotype turned up a few times. The V and J genes are TRBV18 and TRBJ1-1; tentative D call: TRBD1 (5 bases). This CDR3 has 18 amino acids. V was cut by 3 bases and J by 2 bases, with 22 bases left in between. Germline assignment: CDR1 KGHSH and CDR2 LQKENI. The CDR3: CASSPLRGDGQKNTEAFF. CDR3 in DNA: TGTGCCAGCTCACCTCTACGGGGGGACGGACAAAAAAACACTGAAGCTTTCTTT. Looking up the rest from reference TRBV18 and TRBJ1-1 gives the full variable domain: NAGVMQNPRHLVRRRGQEARLRCSPMKGHSHVYWYRQLPEEGLKFMVYLQKENIIDESGMPKERFSAEFPKEGPSILRIQQVVRGDSAAYFCASSPLRGDGQKNTEAFFGQGTRLTVV.

In this sample, this clonotype turned up a few times. The chain carries TRBV9 and TRBJ2-2; TRBD2 aligns across 7 bases. Germline values: CDR1 SGDLS, CDR2 YYNGEE. V lost 2 bases and J lost 1; bases outside the gene matches: 2. The CDR3 has 15 amino acids. The CDR3 sequence: CASSVASGNTGELFF. The CDR3 DNA is TGTGCCAGCAGCGTGGCTAGCGGGAACACCGGGGAGCTGTTTTTT.